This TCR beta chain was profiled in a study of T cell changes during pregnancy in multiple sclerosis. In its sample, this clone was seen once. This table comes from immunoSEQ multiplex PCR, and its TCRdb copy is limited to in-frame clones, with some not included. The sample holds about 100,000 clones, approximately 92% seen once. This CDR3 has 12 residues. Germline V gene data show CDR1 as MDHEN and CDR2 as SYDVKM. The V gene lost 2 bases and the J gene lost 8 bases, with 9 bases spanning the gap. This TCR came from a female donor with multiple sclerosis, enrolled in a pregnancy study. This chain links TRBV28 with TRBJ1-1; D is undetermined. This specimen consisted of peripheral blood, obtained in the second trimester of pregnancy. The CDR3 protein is CASSLGGIEAFF. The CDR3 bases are TGTGCCAGCAGTTTAGGAGGGATAGAAGCTTTCTTT.